Listed below are T cell receptor beta chains from one sample, sequenced in a study of OX40 agonist ivuxolimab in advanced cancers. Assay: immunoSEQ multiplex PCR; the TCRdb copy retains only in-frame clones and omits some. This sample has approximately 70,000 clones, with about 91% found just once. Sequences were derived from CD4+ or CD8+ T cells sorted from blood, sampled in a trial of the OX40 agonist ivuxolimab. The receptor set was obtained from an adult with an advanced solid tumor such as melanoma, head and neck, liver or kidney cancer. CDR3s include the opening cysteine and the closing phenylalanine or tryptophan. D genes are given only for firm matches. Expanded clones get a size class; other rows say once, few or many, or leave the size out.

cdr3_nt,cdr3_aa,j_call,d_call,clone_size,v_call
TGTGCCAGCAGTTTCGAGCAGGGGGTCACGAACTATGGCTACACCTTC,CASSFEQGVTNYGYTF,TRBJ1-2,TRBD1,.,TRBV6-6
TGTGCCAGCACGCCAGGGGGTCCCCTCTCTGGGGCCAACGTCCTGACTTTC,CASTPGGPLSGANVLTF,TRBJ2-6,TRBD1,.,TRBV28
TGTGCCAGTAGTAGAAGACAGGAGGACGGCTATGGCTACACCTTC,CASSRRQEDGYGYTF,TRBJ1-2,.,.,TRBV19
TGTGCCAGCAGTACCGGGGGGCAGTCGGCGTATGGCTACACCTTC,CASSTGGQSAYGYTF,TRBJ1-2,.,.,TRBV2
TGTGCCAGCAGTTTTGATCCCACCGCCTACGAGCAGTACTTC,CASSFDPTAYEQYF,TRBJ2-7,.,once,TRBV28
TGTGCCAGCAGCCACGACCGTCAGGGTGGGCGCGAGCAGTACTTC,CASSHDRQGGREQYF,TRBJ2-7,.,few,TRBV4-2
TGTGCCAGCAGCTCCCGGAATTTTAACTATGGCTACACCTTC,CASSSRNFNYGYTF,TRBJ1-2,.,.,TRBV7-2
TGCGCCAGCAGCTCGGGACAGGGTGGGTACGAGCAGTACTTC,CASSSGQGGYEQYF,TRBJ2-7,TRBD1,.,TRBV5-1
TGTGCCTGGAGTGTAAATGGGATTAATCAGCCCCAGCATTTT,CAWSVNGINQPQHF,TRBJ1-5,.,.,TRBV30
TGTGCCAGCCCTACTAGGGGGGTAAAACCGCGGGAGGTTCTTTACGAGCAGTACTTC,CASPTRGVKPREVLYEQYF,TRBJ2-7,TRBD2,few,TRBV5-4
TGCAGCTCCTCTTCCAGGGGAGGGCAGACCCAGTACTTC,CSSSSRGGQTQYF,TRBJ2-5,.,.,TRBV29-1
TGTGCCAGCAGTGAAGAGAAGAGAGGAGCGGGGGGGCGGAATGAGCAGTTCTTC,CASSEEKRGAGGRNEQFF,TRBJ2-1,TRBD2,.,TRBV2
TGTGCCAGCAGTGAGCCTCGAATACCCGCCTACGAGCAGTACTTC,CASSEPRIPAYEQYF,TRBJ2-7,.,.,TRBV6-1
TGTGCCTGGAGCCCCCCTATAACTAACTATGGCTACACCTTC,CAWSPPITNYGYTF,TRBJ1-2,.,.,TRBV30
TGTGCCAGCAGTGTACCGGACAGGGGGCTTGACAATGAGCAGTTCTTC,CASSVPDRGLDNEQFF,TRBJ2-1,TRBD1,.,TRBV6-1
TGTGCCAGCAGTTACCGCGGGGCGAGCTATGGCTACACCTTC,CASSYRGASYGYTF,TRBJ1-2,.,.,TRBV6-5
TGTGCCAGCAGCTCTTCCGGGACTCCTGGAGTCTATGGCTACACCTTC,CASSSSGTPGVYGYTF,TRBJ1-2,.,.,TRBV7-9
TGCAGCGTGAGGGGGGGGCAAGATACGCAGTATTTT,CSVRGGQDTQYF,TRBJ2-3,.,.,TRBV29-1
TGTGCCAGCAGTTCCCTCGGAGAAAGCTACGAGCAGTACTTC,CASSSLGESYEQYF,TRBJ2-7,.,.,TRBV6-5
TGTGCCAGCAGTTCGATCCCGCCGGGACTAGCGGGATCTGGGGAGCAGTACTTC,CASSSIPPGLAGSGEQYF,TRBJ2-7,TRBD2,.,TRBV28
TGTGCCAGCAGCACGGACAGGGGATTGCCACCCCTCCACTTT,CASSTDRGLPPLHF,TRBJ1-6,TRBD1,.,TRBV6-5
TGTGCCAGCAGCCCTCGGGGACAGGCGCGGAAGAAGCCCCAGCATTTT,CASSPRGQARKKPQHF,TRBJ1-5,TRBD1,.,TRBV7-8
TGCGCCAGCAGCCAAGGAGTCATTCGGGGCGGGCGATATTTTTACAATGAGCAGTTCTTC,CASSQGVIRGGRYFYNEQFF,TRBJ2-1,.,.,TRBV4-1
TGTGCCAGCAGCTCAGGCTATCCCACTGAAGCTTTCTTT,CASSSGYPTEAFF,TRBJ1-1,.,.,TRBV7-9
TGTGCCAGCAGTCGGACAGGGGTCCATAATGAAAAACTGTTTTTT,CASSRTGVHNEKLFF,TRBJ1-4,TRBD1,.,TRBV6-5
TGTGCCAGCAGTCCTATACAGGGGGCGCGTGAAAAACTGTTTTTT,CASSPIQGAREKLFF,TRBJ1-4,TRBD1,.,TRBV27
TGTGCCAGCAGCGCTGGAAGTAGCGGGAGTCATGAGCAGTTCTTC,CASSAGSSGSHEQFF,TRBJ2-1,TRBD2,.,TRBV9
TGTGCCAGCAGCTGGGTGACAGGGAGTTCCTACGAGCAGTACTTC,CASSWVTGSSYEQYF,TRBJ2-7,TRBD1,.,TRBV11-2
TGTGCCAGCATCAGGGGAGGGGCAGGGACCCAGTACTTC,CASIRGGAGTQYF,TRBJ2-5,.,.,TRBV28
TGCGCCAGCAGCCGCAGGACAGGGAACTATGGCTACACCTTC,CASSRRTGNYGYTF,TRBJ1-2,TRBD1,.,TRBV4-3
TGTGCCTGGAGCCGGGACAGGGCCAGCCAAAAGTCGTACTTC,CAWSRDRASQKSYF,TRBJ2-7,TRBD1,.,TRBV30
TGTGCCAGCAGCCCGGGGGGAGGAGGACAGCCCCAGCATTTT,CASSPGGGGQPQHF,TRBJ1-5,.,.,TRBV7-9
TGTGCCAGCAGCTGGTCAGGGGGAGTGACCGGGGAGCTGTTTTTT,CASSWSGGVTGELFF,TRBJ2-2,TRBD1,.,TRBV5-6
TGTGCCAGCAGTGGTTGGACAGGGGATAATGAAAAACTGTTTTTT,CASSGWTGDNEKLFF,TRBJ1-4,TRBD1,.,TRBV25-1
TGTGCCAGTAGGCAGGGTGTCCTTCTAGGCGAGCAGTACTTC,CASRQGVLLGEQYF,TRBJ2-7,.,.,TRBV19
TGTGCCAGCAGTGAAGAGGACGCCCACTTC,CASSEEDAHF,TRBJ2-5,.,.,TRBV6-1
TGTGCCAGCTCACCACCCAGCGGGAGCAATGAGCAGTTCTTC,CASSPPSGSNEQFF,TRBJ2-1,TRBD2,.,TRBV18
TGCAGCGTTGACATTGCTAACTATGGCTACACCTTC,CSVDIANYGYTF,TRBJ1-2,.,.,TRBV29-1
TGTGCCAGCACAAGGACAGAGAATTCCTACGAGCAGTACTTC,CASTRTENSYEQYF,TRBJ2-7,.,.,TRBV2
TGTGCCAGCAGAGTAGGGACAGGGGGCACAGATACGCAGTATTTT,CASRVGTGGTDTQYF,TRBJ2-3,TRBD1,.,TRBV2
TGTGCCAGCAGCCAAATAAGACTTTCTGGGGCCAACGTCCTGACTTTC,CASSQIRLSGANVLTF,TRBJ2-6,.,.,TRBV14
TGTGCCAGCAGCCCCAGGCGTGACACTGAAGCTTTCTTT,CASSPRRDTEAFF,TRBJ1-1,.,.,TRBV7-2
TGTGCCAGCAGTGAAGCGCATCGTGCACTCTATGGCTACACCTTC,CASSEAHRALYGYTF,TRBJ1-2,.,.,TRBV6-1
TGTGCCAGCAGCTTAGAGGGTCGCTACGAGCAGTACTTC,CASSLEGRYEQYF,TRBJ2-7,.,.,TRBV7-2
TGCGCCAGCAGCCAAGGGAGTCGGACTAGCGGGAGGGCCTACGAGCAGTACTTC,CASSQGSRTSGRAYEQYF,TRBJ2-7,TRBD2,.,TRBV4-1
TGTGCCAGCAGCCTAACAGGGGGCGACAATGAGCAGTTCTTC,CASSLTGGDNEQFF,TRBJ2-1,TRBD1,once,TRBV14
TGTGCCAGCAGCAGGGACCGAACCTACGAGCAGTACTTC,CASSRDRTYEQYF,TRBJ2-7,.,.,TRBV6-5
TGTGCCAGCAGTCCAATGACGGTCTATGGCTACACCTTC,CASSPMTVYGYTF,TRBJ1-2,.,.,TRBV6-5
TGTGCCACCAGGATTGACTTCTACAATGAGCAGTTCTTC,CATRIDFYNEQFF,TRBJ2-1,.,.,TRBV15
TGTGCCAGCAGTGTCGGGGGTCAGGGGCTCTATGGCTACACCTTC,CASSVGGQGLYGYTF,TRBJ1-2,.,.,TRBV2
TGTGCCAGCAGTCGTGGGGTGGTTGAAAAACTGTTTTTT,CASSRGVVEKLFF,TRBJ1-4,.,.,TRBV28
TGTGCCAGCAGCTTTCGTCTAGCGGCAGAGACCCAGTACTTC,CASSFRLAAETQYF,TRBJ2-5,TRBD2,.,TRBV5-5
TGTGCCAGCTCACCACTGGACCGCGATTCACCCCTCCACTTT,CASSPLDRDSPLHF,TRBJ1-6,.,.,TRBV18
TGTGCCAGCAGTTTGAGACTCCTGGGGGAAAAACTGTTTTTT,CASSLRLLGEKLFF,TRBJ1-4,.,.,TRBV27